A single T cell receptor (beta chain) is shown here with its context. Its antigen is still unknown. In germline, CDR1 is SGHRS, CDR2 YFSETQ. The germline V and J ends were trimmed by 2 bases and 8 bases, with 11 bases remaining between them. This CDR3 has 14 amino acids. This entry comes from a study of STAT5B mutations in CD4+ large granular lymphocyte leukemia. Study-level results: Top patient clones used TRBV06 genes more often: 8/27 versus 2/35 in controls. No patients shared main leukemic clonotypes, though about 25% appeared at low frequency elsewhere.

Sequencing was at survey level. As handled by the study authors: Clonotypes above 5% were considered putative leukemic clones, totaling approximately 62. Sequenced by immunoSEQ multiplex PCR; TCRdb stores in-frame clones only, minus some. Clone size and V and J calls were adopted from that table, with D and trimming inferred from the DNA. Of about 6,300 clones in the sample, 65% to 75% were seen once. This TCR was recovered from a woman in her 70s with CD4+ T-cell large granular lymphocyte leukemia. Sequenced input: PBMCs. This chain links TRBV5-1 with TRBJ1-6; D is possibly TRBD1 (5 bases). The CDR3 here is CASSFTGSDSPLHF. Written as DNA, the CDR3 is TGCGCCAGCAGCTTCACAGGTTCGGATTCACCCCTCCACTTT.